The source of this T cell receptor beta chain is a study of blood T cell repertoires in COVID-19. Study-wide background: From the United States, Italy and Spain came samples of acute and convalescent COVID-19.

Only in-frame clones appear in the TCRdb table, and some are missing; sequencing was by immunoSEQ multiplex PCR. The table lists about 430,000 clones, nearly 90% of them singletons. Individuals drawn from 24 US areas were roughly 18 to 89 years old. The germline V gene has CDR1 SGHAT and CDR2 FQNNGV. V was clipped by 5 bases and J by 3 bases, with 17 bases between them. This CDR3 is built from 15 residues. The sequenced sample was PBMCs or T cells enriched from blood (not recorded which). This chain uses TRBV11-2 with TRBJ2-7, with D possibly TRBD1 on 5 matching bases. The sequence was collected from a woman under 30 who had been exposed to COVID-19. CDR3 loop: CASSPEGAIRYEQYF. CDR3 DNA sequence: TGTGCCAGCAGCCCTGAAGGGGCGATTCGCTACGAGCAGTACTTC. The entire variable domain, with the rest obtained from reference TRBV11-2 and TRBJ2-7, is as follows: EAGVAQSPRYKIIEKRQSVAFWCNPISGHATLYWYQQILGQGPKLLIQFQNNGVVDDSQLPKDRFSAERLKGVDSTLKIQPAKLEDSAVYLCASSPEGAIRYEQYFGPGTRLTVT.